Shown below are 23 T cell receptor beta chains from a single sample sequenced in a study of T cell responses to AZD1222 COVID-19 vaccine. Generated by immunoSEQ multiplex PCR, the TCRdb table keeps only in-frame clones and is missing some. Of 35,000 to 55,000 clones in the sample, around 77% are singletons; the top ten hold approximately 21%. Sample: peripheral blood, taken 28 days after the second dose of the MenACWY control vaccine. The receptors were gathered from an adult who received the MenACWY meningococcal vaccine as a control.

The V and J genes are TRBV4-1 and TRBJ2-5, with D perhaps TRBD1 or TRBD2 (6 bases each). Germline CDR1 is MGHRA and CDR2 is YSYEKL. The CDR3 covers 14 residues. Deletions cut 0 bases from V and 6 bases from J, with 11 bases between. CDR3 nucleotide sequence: TGCGCCAGCAGCCAAGATGCACGGGGGCAGACCCAGTACTTC. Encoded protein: CASSQDARGQTQYF.

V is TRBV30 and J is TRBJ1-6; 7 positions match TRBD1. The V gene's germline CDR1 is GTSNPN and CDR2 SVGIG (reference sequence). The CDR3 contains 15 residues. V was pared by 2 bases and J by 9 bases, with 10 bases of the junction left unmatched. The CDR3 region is CAWSTSGQVVSPLHF. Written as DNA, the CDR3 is TGTGCCTGGAGTACTTCCGGACAGGTGGTTTCACCCCTCCACTTT. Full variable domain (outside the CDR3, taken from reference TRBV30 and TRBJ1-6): SQTIHQWPATLVQPVGSPLSLECTVEGTSNPNLYWYRQAAGRGLQLLFYSVGIGQISSEVPQNLSASRPQDRQFILSSKKLLLSDSGFYLCAWSTSGQVVSPLHFGNGTRLTVT.

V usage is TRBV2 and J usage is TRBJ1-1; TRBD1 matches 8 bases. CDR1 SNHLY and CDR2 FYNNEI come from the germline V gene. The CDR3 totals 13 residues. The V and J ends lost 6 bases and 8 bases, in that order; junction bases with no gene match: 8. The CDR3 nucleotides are TGTGCCAGCAGAGCCGACAGGGGCCGAGAAGCTTTCTTT. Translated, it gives CASRADRGREAFF.

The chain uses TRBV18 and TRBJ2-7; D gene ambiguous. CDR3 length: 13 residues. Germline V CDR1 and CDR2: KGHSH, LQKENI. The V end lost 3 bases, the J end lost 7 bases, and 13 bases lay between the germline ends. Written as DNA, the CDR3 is TGTGCCAGCTCACCGAGCGTGGTCGGGGAGCAGTACGTC. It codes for CASSPSVVGEQYV.

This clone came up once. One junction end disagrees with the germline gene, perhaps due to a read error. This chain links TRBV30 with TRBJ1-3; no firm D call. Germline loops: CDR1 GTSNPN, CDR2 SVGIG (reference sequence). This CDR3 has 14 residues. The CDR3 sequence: CAWSVGNYGNTIYF. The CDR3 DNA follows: TGTGCCTGGAGTGTCGGCAACTATGGAAACACAATATATTTT. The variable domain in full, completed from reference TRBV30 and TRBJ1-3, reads SQTIHQWPATLVQPVGSPLSLECTVEGTSNPNLYWYRQAAGRGLQLLFYSVGIGQISSEVPQNLSASRPQDRQFILSSKKLLLSDSGFYLCAWSVGNYGNTIYFGEGSWLTVV.

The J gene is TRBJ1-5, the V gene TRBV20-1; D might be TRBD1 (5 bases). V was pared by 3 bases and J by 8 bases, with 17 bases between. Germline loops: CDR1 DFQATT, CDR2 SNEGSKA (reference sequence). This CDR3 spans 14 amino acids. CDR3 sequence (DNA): TGCAGTGCTAGTCAGGGCCGGGGACGGGAGCCCCAGCATTTT. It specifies CSASQGRGREPQHF.

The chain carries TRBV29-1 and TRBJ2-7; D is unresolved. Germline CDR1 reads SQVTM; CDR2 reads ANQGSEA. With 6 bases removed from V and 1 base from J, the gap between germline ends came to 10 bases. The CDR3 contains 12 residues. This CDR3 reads CSVMTESYEQYF. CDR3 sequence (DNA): TGCAGCGTCATGACCGAGTCCTACGAGCAGTACTTC.

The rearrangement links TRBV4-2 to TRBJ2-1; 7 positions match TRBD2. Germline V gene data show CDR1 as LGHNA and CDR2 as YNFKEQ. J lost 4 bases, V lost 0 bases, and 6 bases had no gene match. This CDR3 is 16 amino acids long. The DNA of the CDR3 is TGTGCCAGCAGCCAAGAAGGAACTAGCGTGTACAATGAGCAGTTCTTC. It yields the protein CASSQEGTSVYNEQFF.

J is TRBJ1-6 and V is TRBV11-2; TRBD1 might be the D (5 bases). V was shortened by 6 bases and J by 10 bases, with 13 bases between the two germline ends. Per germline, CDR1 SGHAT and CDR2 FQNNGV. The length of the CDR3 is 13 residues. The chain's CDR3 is CASSRDLRSPLHF. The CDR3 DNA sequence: TGTGCCAGCAGTAGGGACCTCAGGTCACCCCTCCACTTT.

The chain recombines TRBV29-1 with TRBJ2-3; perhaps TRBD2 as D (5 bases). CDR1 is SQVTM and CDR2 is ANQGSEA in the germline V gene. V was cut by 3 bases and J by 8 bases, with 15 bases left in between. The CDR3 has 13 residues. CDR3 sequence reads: CSVDTRMGSTQYF. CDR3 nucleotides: TGCAGCGTTGATACTAGAATGGGATCTACGCAGTATTTT.

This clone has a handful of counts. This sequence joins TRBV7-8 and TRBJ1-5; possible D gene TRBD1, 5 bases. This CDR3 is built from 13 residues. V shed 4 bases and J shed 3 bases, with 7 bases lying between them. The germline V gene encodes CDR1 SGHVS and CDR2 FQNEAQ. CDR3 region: CASSWGVNQPQHF. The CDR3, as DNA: TGTGCCAGCAGCTGGGGGGTCAATCAGCCCCAGCATTTT.

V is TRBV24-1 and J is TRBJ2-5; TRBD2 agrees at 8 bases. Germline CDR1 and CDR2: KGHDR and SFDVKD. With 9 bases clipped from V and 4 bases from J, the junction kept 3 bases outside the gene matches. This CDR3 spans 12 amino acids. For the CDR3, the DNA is TGTGCCACCTCGGGGGGGGGAGAGACCCAGTACTTC. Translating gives CATSGGGETQYF.

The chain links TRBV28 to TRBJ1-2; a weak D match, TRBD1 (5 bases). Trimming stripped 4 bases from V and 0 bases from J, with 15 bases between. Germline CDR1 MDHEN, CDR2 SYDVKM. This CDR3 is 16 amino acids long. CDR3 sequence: CASSYGHHEPNYGYTF. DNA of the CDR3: TGTGCCAGCAGTTACGGACACCACGAACCTAACTATGGCTACACCTTC.

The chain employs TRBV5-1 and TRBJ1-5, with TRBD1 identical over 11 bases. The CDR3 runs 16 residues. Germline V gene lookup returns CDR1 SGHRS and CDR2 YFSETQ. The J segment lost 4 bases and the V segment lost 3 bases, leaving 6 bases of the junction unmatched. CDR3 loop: CASSSGTGGVNQPQHF. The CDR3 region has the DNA TGCGCCAGCAGCTCAGGGACAGGGGGTGTAAATCAGCCCCAGCATTTT.

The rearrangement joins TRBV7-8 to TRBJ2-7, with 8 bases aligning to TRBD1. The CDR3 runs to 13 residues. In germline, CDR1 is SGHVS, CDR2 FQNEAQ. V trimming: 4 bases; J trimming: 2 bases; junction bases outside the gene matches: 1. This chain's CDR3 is CASSWGQAYEQYF. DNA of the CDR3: TGTGCCAGCAGCTGGGGACAGGCCTACGAGCAGTACTTC.

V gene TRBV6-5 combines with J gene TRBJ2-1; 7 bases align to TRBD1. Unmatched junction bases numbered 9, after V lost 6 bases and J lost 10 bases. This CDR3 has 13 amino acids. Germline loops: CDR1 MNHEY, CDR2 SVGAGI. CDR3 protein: CASSRQGFDEQFF. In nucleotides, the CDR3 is TGTGCCAGCAGCCGACAGGGCTTCGACGAGCAGTTCTTC.

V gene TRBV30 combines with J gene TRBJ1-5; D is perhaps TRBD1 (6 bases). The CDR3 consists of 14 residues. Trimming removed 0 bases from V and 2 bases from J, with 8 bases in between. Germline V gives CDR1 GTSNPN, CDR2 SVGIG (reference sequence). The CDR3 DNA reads TGTGCCTGGAGTGTGAGACAGGGCAATCAGCCCCAGCATTTT. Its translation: CAWSVRQGNQPQHF.

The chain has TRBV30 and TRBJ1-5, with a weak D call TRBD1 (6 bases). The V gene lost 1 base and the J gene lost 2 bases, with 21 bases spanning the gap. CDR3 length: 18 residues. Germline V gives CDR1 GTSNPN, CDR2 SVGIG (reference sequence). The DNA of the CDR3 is TGTGCCTGGAGTGGCGACAGGACTCAGATCGGGGGCAATCAGCCCCAGCATTTT. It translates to CAWSGDRTQIGGNQPQHF.

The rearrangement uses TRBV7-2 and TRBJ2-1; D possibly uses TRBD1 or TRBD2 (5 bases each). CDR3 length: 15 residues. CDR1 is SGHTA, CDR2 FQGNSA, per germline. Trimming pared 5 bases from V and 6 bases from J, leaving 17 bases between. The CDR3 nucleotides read TGTGCCAGCAGCCGGGACGCTATACCTGGCAATGAGCAGTTCTTC. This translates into CASSRDAIPGNEQFF.

This CDR3 reads CASSPFGAVNYGYTF. As DNA, the CDR3 is TGTGCCAGCAGTCCCTTCGGGGCAGTCAACTATGGCTACACCTTC. The rearrangement joins TRBV11-2 to TRBJ1-2; tentatively, D is TRBD1 (5 bases). The CDR3 consists of 15 residues. Germline-derived CDR1 and CDR2 are SGHAT and FQNNGV. V was clipped by 6 bases and J by 2 bases, with 16 bases between them. Variable domain in full (rest from reference TRBV11-2 and TRBJ1-2): EAGVAQSPRYKIIEKRQSVAFWCNPISGHATLYWYQQILGQGPKLLIQFQNNGVVDDSQLPKDRFSAERLKGVDSTLKIQPAKLEDSAVYLCASSPFGAVNYGYTFGSGTRLTVV.

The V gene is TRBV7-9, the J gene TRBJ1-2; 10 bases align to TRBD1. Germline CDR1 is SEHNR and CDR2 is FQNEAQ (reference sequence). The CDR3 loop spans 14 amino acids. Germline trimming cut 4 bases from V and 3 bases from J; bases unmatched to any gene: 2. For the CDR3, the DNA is TGTGCCAGCAGCTACGGGACAGGGGACTATGGCTACACCTTC. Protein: CASSYGTGDYGYTF.

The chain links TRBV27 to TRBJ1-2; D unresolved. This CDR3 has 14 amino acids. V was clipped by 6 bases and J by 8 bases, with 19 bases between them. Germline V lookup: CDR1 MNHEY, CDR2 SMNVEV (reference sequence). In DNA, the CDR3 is TGTGCCAGCAGAAAAAATTTTCTCGGGGAAGGCTACACCTTC. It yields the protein CASRKNFLGEGYTF.

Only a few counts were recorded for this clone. The CDR3 DNA sequence: TGTGCCAGCAGACAATACAATGAGCAGTTCTTC. Its protein product is CASRQYNEQFF. The V and J genes are TRBV28 and TRBJ2-1; D is unresolved. This CDR3 has 11 amino acids. Germline assignment: CDR1 MDHEN and CDR2 SYDVKM. The V end was cut by 6 bases, the J end by 4 bases, with 4 bases between.